This T cell receptor beta chain was identified in a study of blood T cell repertoires in COVID-19. Overall study: In each case, the material was cDNA or gDNA derived from T cells, B-cell-depleted T cells, or PBMCs.

Enrolled through a virtual design, the participants were between roughly 18 and 100 years of age and came from about two dozen US areas. Two negative PCRs, clearance, or symptom resolution characterized the recovered Cohort 3 donors. The CDR3 totals 13 residues. The V gene lost 2 bases and the J gene lost 9 bases, with 9 bases spanning the gap. The germline V gene encodes CDR1 SGDLS and CDR2 YYNGEE. Per the study methods: Using reference gene primer amplification, nucleated cell counts were estimated. Sequencing used immunoSEQ multiplex PCR; TCRdb keeps in-frame clones, though not all of them. Clone size and the V and J calls come from that table; the DNA yielded D and trimming. The sample yields over 350,000 clones, around 90% seen once.

This TCR derives from a woman between 18 and 30 years old who had recovered from COVID-19. Sample: PBMCs or T cells enriched from blood (not recorded which). The chain is built from TRBV9 and TRBJ1-6, with TRBD1 as a possible D gene (6 bases). As DNA, the CDR3 is TGTGCCAGCAGCGTTGGGGGCACTTCACCCCTCCACTTT. Protein product: CASSVGGTSPLHF.